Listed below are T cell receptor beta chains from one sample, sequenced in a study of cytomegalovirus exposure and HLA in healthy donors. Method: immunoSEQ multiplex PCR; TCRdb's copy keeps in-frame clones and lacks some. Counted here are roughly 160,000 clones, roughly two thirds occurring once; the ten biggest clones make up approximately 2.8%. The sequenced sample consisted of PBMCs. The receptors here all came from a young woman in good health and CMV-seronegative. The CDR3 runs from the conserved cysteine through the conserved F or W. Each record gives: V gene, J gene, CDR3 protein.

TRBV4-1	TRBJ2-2	CASSQGGQVTGELFF
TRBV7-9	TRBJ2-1	CASSYTPSGSGHEQFF
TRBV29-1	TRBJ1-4	CSVGGRQGDEKLFF
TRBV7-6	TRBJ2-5	CASSLIGGVKETQYF
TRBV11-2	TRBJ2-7	CASSLIDEQYF
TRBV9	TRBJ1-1	CASSVGQPNTEAFF
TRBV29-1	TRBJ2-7	CSVEVGSSGEQYF
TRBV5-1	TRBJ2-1	CASSLWGVGQGISNEQFF
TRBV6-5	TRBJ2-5	CASSSGLEGTQYF
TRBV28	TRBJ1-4	CASAENEKLFF
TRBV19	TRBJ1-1	CASKIEYRVFF
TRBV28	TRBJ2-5	CASSSPPPEGETQYF
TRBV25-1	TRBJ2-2	CASTQNANTGELFF
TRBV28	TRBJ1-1	CASRETGGTEAFF
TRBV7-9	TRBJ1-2	CASSLSTDRVGYGYTF
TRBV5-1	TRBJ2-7	CASSLIFDEQYF
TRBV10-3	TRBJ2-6	CAISESTGSKSGANVLTF
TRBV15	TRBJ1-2	CATKEELYYGYTF
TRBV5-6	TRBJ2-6	CASSPILWEAGANVLTF
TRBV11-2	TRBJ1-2	CASSPDRGQGYTF
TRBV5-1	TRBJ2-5	CASSFLQETQYF
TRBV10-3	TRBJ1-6	CAISESGWQGSSPLHF
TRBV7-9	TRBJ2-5	CASSPRGGGEETQYF
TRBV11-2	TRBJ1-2	CASSLVQGRQGYTF
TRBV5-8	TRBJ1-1	CASSYRDSLMNTEAFF
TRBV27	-	CASSLRGNTYEQYF
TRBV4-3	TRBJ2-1	CASSQNRGSYNEQFF
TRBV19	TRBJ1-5	CDSSIEPGMKQPQHF
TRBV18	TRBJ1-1	CASSVNGGTEAFF
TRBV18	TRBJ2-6	CASSPSIYSGANVLTF
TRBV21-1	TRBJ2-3	CAGWQGARDTQYF
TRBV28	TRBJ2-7	CASSFSRYEQYF
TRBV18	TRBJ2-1	CASSATSDNEQFF
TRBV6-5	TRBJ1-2	CASSYKTGRYGYTF
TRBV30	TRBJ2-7	CAWTGRGRTYEQYF
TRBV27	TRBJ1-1	CASRAGFTEAFF
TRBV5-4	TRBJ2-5	CASSLVASQETQYF
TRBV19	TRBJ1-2	CASRIRGGYTF
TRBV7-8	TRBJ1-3	CASSRWGQGPFYSGNTIYF
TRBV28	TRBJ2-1	CASSPRDRVYNEQFF
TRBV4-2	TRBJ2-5	CASSQDREGSETQYF
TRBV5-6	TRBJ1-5	CASSSITGTDSNQPQHF
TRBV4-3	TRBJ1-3	CASSPGGTVSGNTIYF
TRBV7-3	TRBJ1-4	CASSPERGEKLFF
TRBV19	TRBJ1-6	CASSIAGSPLHF
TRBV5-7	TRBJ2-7	CASSSDRIHEQYF
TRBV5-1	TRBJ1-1	CASSFGISGTEAFF
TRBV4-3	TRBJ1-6	CASSQDQAGIYNSPLHF
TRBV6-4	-	CASSDSSGANNEQFF
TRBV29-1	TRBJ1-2	CSVQDRGGGYTF
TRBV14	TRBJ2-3	CASSQVAGNADTQYF
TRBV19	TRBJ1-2	CASTPPGSGVNYGYTF